Presented here are 8 T cell receptor beta chains from one specimen sequenced in a study of T-cell memory formation after mild COVID-19. TCRdb analysed the 5' RACE reads with MiXCR anew, one entry per CDR3 protein. The sample has around 300,000 distinct CDR3 sequences, approximately 19% seen once. Sample: PBMCs or a T cell subset sorted from them (not recorded which). The source of these receptors is a man younger than 35 who had mild COVID-19 (a few samples of this study predate the infection). Cell type and time point are not known.

Only a few counts were recorded for this clonotype. The CDR3 sequence: CASSYSQTRAGELFF. CDR3 DNA: TGTGCCAGCAGTTACTCGCAGACTAGGGCCGGGGAGCTGTTTTTT. The gene calls are TRBV6-2 or TRBV6-3 and TRBJ2-2, with a weak D call TRBD2 (6 bases). Looked up from germline, CDR1 is MNHEY and CDR2 is SVGEGT. The CDR3 is 15 residues long. The V end lost 0 bases, the J end lost 6 bases, and 11 bases lay between the germline ends.

V and J are TRBV7-9 and TRBJ2-1; D ambiguous. This CDR3 is built from 12 residues. Germline loops: CDR1 SEHNR, CDR2 FQNEAQ (reference sequence). The V and J ends lost 11 bases and 6 bases respectively, with 14 bases between them. CDR3 sequence (DNA): TGTGCCCCCGTTAGGTGGTCCAATGAGCAGTTCTTC. Translating it yields CAPVRWSNEQFF.

The chain employs TRBV15 and TRBJ2-5; the D gene is possibly TRBD2 (7 bases). Germline CDR1 reads LNHNV; CDR2 reads YYDKDF (reference sequence). The germline V and J ends were trimmed by 3 bases and 5 bases, with 10 bases remaining between them. The CDR3 is made up of 13 amino acids. Written as DNA, the CDR3 is TGTGCCACCAGCAGGGGGGGGCCGGAGACCCAGTACTTC. Its translation is CATSRGGPETQYF.

The sample holds a few counts of this clonotype. The J gene is TRBJ1-1, the V gene TRBV7-2; D call uncertain. Trimming removed 5 bases from V and 5 bases from J, with 12 bases in between. The CDR3 has 13 residues. CDR1 SGHTA and CDR2 FQGNSA come from the germline V gene. CDR3 sequence reads: CASSQFARTEAFF. CDR3 in DNA: TGTGCCAGCAGCCAATTCGCTAGGACTGAAGCTTTCTTT.

This clonotype was seen only a few times. The rearrangement uses TRBV11-2 and TRBJ2-3; D ambiguous. The germline gives CDR1 SGHAT, CDR2 FQNNGV. The CDR3 runs 15 residues. V was shortened by 1 base and J by 6 bases, with 14 bases between the two germline ends. This CDR3 is CASSLGGSSSDTQYF. CDR3 DNA sequence: TGTGCCAGCAGCTTAGGAGGCAGTTCATCTGATACGCAGTATTTT.

This chain links TRBV29-1 with TRBJ2-5; 11 positions agree with TRBD2. The germline V gene encodes CDR1 SQVTM and CDR2 ANQGSEA. Germline trimming cut 2 bases from V and 2 bases from J; bases unmatched to any gene: 1. The CDR3 spans 14 residues. In nucleotides, the CDR3 is TGCAGCGTTGAACTAGCGGGGGGACAAGAGACCCAGTACTTC. Its translation: CSVELAGGQETQYF.

This clonotype has more than one count but fewer than ten. V and J are TRBV4-3 and TRBJ2-7; the D is unclear. The CDR3 length is 14 residues. Germline CDR1 and CDR2: LGHNA and YSLEER. Trimming left V 4 bases short and J 3 bases short, with 13 bases between. CDR3 residues: CASSRARSIYEQYF. In DNA form, the CDR3 reads TGCGCCAGCAGCCGAGCGAGGTCTATCTACGAGCAGTACTTC.

This clonotype showed up just a few times. This chain uses TRBV2 with TRBJ2-3; D is possibly TRBD1 (5 bases). The CDR3 consists of 15 residues. Trimming shortened V by 8 bases and J by 2 bases, and 17 bases separated the two germline ends. Germline CDR1 is SNHLY and CDR2 is FYNNEI. DNA of the CDR3: TGTGCCAGCGGCGTTACGCTGACAGACACAGATACGCAGTATTTT. As protein: CASGVTLTDTDTQYF. The full variable domain, completed using reference TRBV2 and TRBJ2-3, is EPEVTQTPSHQVTQMGQEVILRCVPISNHLYFYWYRQILGQKVEFLVSFYNNEISEKSEIFDDQFSVERPDGSNFTLKIRSTKLEDSAMYFCASGVTLTDTDTQYFGPGTRLTVL.